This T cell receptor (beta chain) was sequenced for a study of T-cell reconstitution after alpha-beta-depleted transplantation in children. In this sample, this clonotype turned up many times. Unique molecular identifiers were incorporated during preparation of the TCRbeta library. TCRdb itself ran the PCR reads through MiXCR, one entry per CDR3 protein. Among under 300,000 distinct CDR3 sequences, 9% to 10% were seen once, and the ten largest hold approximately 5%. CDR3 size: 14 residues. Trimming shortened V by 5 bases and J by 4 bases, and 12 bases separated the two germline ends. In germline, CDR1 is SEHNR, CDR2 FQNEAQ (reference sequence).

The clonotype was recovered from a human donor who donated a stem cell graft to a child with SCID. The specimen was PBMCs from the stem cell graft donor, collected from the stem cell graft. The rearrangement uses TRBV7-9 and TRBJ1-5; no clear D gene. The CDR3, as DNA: TGTGCCAGCAGCAATTTAGTGGAGAATCAGCCCCAGCATTTT. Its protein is CASSNLVENQPQHF. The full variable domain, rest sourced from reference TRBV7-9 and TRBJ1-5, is DTGVSQNPRHKITKRGQNVTFRCDPISEHNRLYWYRQTLGQGPEFLTYFQNEAQLEKSRLLSDRFSAERPKGSFSTLEIQRTEQGDSAMYLCASSNLVENQPQHFGDGTRLSIL.